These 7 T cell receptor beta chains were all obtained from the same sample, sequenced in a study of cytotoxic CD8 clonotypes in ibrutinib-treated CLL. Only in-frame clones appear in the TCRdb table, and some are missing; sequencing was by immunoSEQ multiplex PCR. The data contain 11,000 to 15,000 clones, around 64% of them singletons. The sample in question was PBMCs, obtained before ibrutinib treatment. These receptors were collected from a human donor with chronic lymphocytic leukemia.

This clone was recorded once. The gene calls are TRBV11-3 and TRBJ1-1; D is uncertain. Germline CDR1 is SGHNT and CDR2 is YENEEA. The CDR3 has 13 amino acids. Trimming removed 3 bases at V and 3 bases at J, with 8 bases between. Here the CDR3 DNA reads TGTGCCAGCAGCTTCGGACCAGACACTGAAGCTTTCTTT. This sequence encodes CASSFGPDTEAFF.

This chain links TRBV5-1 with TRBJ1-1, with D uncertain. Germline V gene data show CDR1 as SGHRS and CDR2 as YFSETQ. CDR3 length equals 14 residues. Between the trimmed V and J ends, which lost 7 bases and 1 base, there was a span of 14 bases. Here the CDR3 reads CASAWRAANTEAFF. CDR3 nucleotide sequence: TGCGCCAGCGCATGGAGGGCAGCGAACACTGAAGCTTTCTTT.

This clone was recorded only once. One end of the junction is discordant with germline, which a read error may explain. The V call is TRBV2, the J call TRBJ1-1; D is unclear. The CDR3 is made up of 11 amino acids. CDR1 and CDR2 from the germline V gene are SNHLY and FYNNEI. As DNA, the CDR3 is TGTGCCAGCACCTACTCCGTCGTGGGTCTCTTT. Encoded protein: CASTYSVVGLF.

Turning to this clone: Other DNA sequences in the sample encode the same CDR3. DNA for the CDR3: TGCAGCGTCGGGACAGGATCCTACGAGCAGTACTTC. Its protein product is CSVGTGSYEQYF. V usage is TRBV29-1 and J usage is TRBJ2-7; 8 bases are a match to TRBD1. Per the germline V gene, CDR1 is SQVTM and CDR2 is ANQGSEA. V was clipped by 6 bases and J by 1 base; unmatched bases: 2. This CDR3 comprises 12 residues.

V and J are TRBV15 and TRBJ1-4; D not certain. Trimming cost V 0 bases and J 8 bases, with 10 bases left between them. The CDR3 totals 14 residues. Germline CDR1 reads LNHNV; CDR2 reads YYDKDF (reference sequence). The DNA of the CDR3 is TGTGCCACCAGCAGAGATCCACCGGCGGAAAAACTGTTTTTT. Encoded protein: CATSRDPPAEKLFF. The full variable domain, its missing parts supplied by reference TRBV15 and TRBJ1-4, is DAMVIQNPRYQVTQFGKPVTLSCSQTLNHNVMYWYQQKSSQAPKLLFHYYDKDFNNEADTPDNFQSRRPNTSFCFLDIRSPGLGDTAMYLCATSRDPPAEKLFFGSGTQLSVL.

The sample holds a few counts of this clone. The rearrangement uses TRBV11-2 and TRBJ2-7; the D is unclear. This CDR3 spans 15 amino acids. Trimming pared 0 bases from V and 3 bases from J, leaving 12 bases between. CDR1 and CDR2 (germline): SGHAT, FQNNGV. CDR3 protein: CASSLDPTEDYEQYF. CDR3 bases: TGTGCCAGCAGCTTAGATCCGACGGAAGACTACGAGCAGTACTTC.

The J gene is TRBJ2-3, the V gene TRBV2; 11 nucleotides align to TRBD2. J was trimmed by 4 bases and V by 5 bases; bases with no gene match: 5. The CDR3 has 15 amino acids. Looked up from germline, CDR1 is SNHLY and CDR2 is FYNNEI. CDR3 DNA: TGTGCCAGCAGTTTAGCGGGGGGGCCCTCAGATACGCAGTATTTT. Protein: CASSLAGGPSDTQYF.